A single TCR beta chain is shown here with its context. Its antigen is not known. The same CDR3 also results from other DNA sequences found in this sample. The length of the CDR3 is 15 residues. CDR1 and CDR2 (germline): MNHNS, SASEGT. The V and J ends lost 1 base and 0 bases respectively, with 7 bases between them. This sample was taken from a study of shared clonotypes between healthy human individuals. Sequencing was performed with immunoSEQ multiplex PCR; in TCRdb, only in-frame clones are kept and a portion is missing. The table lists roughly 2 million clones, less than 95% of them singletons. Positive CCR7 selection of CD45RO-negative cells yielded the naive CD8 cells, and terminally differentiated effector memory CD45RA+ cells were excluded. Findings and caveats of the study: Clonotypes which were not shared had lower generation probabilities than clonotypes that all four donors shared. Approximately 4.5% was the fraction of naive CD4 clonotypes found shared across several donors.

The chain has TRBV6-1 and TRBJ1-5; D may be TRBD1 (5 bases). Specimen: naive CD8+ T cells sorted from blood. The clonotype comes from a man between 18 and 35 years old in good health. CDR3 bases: TGTGCCAGCAGTGAAGTTGGGGGTAGCAATCAGCCCCAGCATTTT. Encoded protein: CASSEVGGSNQPQHF.